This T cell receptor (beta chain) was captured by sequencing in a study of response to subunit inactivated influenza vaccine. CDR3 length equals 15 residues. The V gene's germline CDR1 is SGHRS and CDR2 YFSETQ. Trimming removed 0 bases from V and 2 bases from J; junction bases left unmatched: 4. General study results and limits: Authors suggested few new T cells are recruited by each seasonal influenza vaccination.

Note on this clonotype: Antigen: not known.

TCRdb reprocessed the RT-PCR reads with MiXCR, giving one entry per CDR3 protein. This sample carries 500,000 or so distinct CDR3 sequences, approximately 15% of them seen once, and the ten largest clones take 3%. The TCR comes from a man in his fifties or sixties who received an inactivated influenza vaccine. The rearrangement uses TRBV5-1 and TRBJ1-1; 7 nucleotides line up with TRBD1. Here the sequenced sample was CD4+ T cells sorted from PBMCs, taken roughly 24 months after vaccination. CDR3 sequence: CASSLGAGGNTEAFF. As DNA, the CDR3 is TGCGCCAGCAGCTTGGGAGCAGGGGGAAACACTGAAGCTTTCTTT.